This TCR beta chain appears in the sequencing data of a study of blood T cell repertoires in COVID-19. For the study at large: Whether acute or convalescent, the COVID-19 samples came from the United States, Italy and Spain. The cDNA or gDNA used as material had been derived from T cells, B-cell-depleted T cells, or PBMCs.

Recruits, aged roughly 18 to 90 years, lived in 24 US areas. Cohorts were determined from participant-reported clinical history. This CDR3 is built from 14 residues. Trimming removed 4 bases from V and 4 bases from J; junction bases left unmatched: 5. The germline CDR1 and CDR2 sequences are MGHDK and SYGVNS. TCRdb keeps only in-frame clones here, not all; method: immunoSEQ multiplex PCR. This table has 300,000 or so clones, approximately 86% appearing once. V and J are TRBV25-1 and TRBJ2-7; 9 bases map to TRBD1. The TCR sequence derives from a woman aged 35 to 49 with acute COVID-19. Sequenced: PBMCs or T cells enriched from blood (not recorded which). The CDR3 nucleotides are TGTGCCAGCAGTGGCAGGACAGGGGAATACGAGCAGTACTTC. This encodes CASSGRTGEYEQYF.